This TCR beta chain emerged from a study of cytomegalovirus exposure and HLA in healthy donors (TCRdb year 2017). The study in broad terms: In an earlier analysis of approximately 640 of the donors, roughly 300 Gb of sequence data and 117 million unique TCR beta sequences from some 170 million T cells were reported. Across approximately 420 genotyped donors of the cohort, an average of about 240,000 unique TCR beta nucleotide sequences per donor were sequenced, and around 20% of those sequences were non-productive. Class I and class II HLA loci were covered by the typing at four-digit resolution. Alongside the repertoire data, information on donor age, sex, ethnicity and CMV serostatus was compiled. A later analysis re-examined previously published TCR beta repertoires from just over 650 donors and added high-resolution HLA genotyping to investigate patterns of TCR occurrence. The study profiled the T cell repertoires of some 610 subjects by immunosequencing and related them to cytomegalovirus serostatus. Along with the approximately 700-subject first cohort, a separate validation cohort of approximately 110 different subjects was used. To predict cytomegalovirus infection status, the study brought together high-throughput TCR immunosequencing, statistical association of individual TCRs with disease status, and machine learning. About five DR-DQ haplotypes were treated as single units for association and clustering because of strong linkage in the cohort. In an earlier analysis of a few hundred of the donors, high-throughput TCR beta sequencing was used to judge whether each TCR beta V gene segment behaved as functional or pseudogenic. Among the roughly 400 genotyped donors, roughly 80% belonged to the genetic ancestry cluster associated with self-reported Caucasian donors. The aim of the study was to test whether cataloging public T cell receptors could identify signatures of past pathogen exposure. In a later genetic analysis, genome-wide SNP genotypes for about three fifths of the 666 donors were used, and that subset was treated as a discovery cohort. The later analysis used no new phenotypic data to find candidate immune exposures, relying instead on TCR beta sequences and their occurrence across donors. The number of donors typed differed by locus, with roughly 629-640 for A, B, C, DRB1 and DQB1, about 500 for DQA1, 600 to 610 for DPA1, and over 400 for DPB1. Roughly 290 gigabases of sequencing data and about 92 million unique TCR sequences made up an early release that covered several hundred HLA-typed donors. All discovery cohort repertoires had been generated on a single sequencing platform. Overall study outcomes, separate from this receptor: In a later analysis, the rate of TCR association differed among HLA loci, with DRB1 alleles having the most associated TCRs and HLA-C alleles having the fewest. V-gene and J-gene trimming of TCR beta chains was associated with a missense DCLRE1C variant in a later genetic analysis, and the association was replicated in an independent cohort. The classifier was reported to diagnose cytomegalovirus status with high specificity and sensitivity in both the original and validation cohorts. It was suggested by the authors that the approach could potentially be generalized to other disease states and immunological phenotypes. In vitro tests confirmed that three of the cytomegalovirus-associated TCR beta chains recognize cytomegalovirus antigens. The study listed 164 TCR beta chains as associated with cytomegalovirus. An earlier analysis of approximately 570 of the donors showed that most TCR beta V segments appeared in productive rearrangements either about 90% or about 30% of the time, which broadly matched IMGT annotations. Most TCR sequences were observed very rarely across donors, whereas some public TCRs were present in many individuals. A further reported finding was that TCR beta sequences accurately predicted the HLA-A and HLA-B alleles for most subjects in the first cohort. In a later genetic analysis, fewer N-insertions in productive TCRs were reported among donors in an Asian-associated ancestry cluster than the approximately 710-donor mean. Because HLA typing was missing for some donors at each locus, association tests included only the typed subset. In a later analysis, several top co-occurrence clusters were reported to appear linked to parvovirus B19, influenza, CMV and Epstein-Barr virus. Because counts were too low, around 18 rarely observed V segments, including chromosome 9 orphons, were left out of the earlier analysis of 500 to 750 of the donors. In a later analysis, HLA-associated TCR beta chains were found to be more clonally expanded and to have lower generation probabilities than equally common non-associated chains. The 87-base-pair reads could not distinguish some IMGT-functional V segments, including TRBV6-2 and TRBV6-3, so those segments were excluded. When HLA alleles, especially DR and DQ, strongly co-occurred, attributing TCR associations to individual alleles was difficult. The presence/absence analyses assumed that sequencing depth was roughly uniform across donors, and that assumption may not be true. Linkage disequilibrium might explain the correlated functional status among segregating V segments, but an unknown experimental factor could not be ruled out. Immune exposure information for the cohort was limited to CMV serostatus. In a later analysis, most CMV-associated TCR beta chains were found to appear HLA-restricted, with HLA associations seemingly driven largely by CMV exposure. At a false discovery rate of 0.05, a later analysis linked 15,000 to 20,000 TCR beta sequences to specific HLA alleles. This cohort had only TCR beta chains sequenced, and the lack of alpha or paired-chain data limited which features could be detected. The sequencing pipeline was judged likely to have produced a cluster of highly shared sequence variants as a technical artifact.

Details on this clone: No antigen is known for it. No base quality values were provided; no much bigger clone lies one nucleotide off.

The method behind the library was the immunoSEQ multiplex PCR assay. For the multiplex PCR, a mixture combining 60 forward primers for TCR Vbeta segments and 13 reverse primers for TCR Jbeta segments was used. The CDR3 region of rearranged TCR beta genes was amplified from genomic DNA by a multiplex PCR assay. Amplified TCR beta libraries were sequenced as 87-base-pair reads on the Illumina HiSeq System. For the original study's pipeline: A later analysis counted 75 million to 100 million unique TCR beta chains across the 666 repertoires, and some 11 million of these chains were shared by at least two donors. A nearest-neighbor algorithm error-corrected the raw reads and collapsed the reads into unique sequences, merging closely related sequences to remove PCR and sequencing errors. To assign V, D and J gene segments, CDR3 sequences were aligned to IMGT reference sequences. For a sequence to be retained, a match of at least six nucleotides was required to both a V gene segment and a J gene segment. A rearrangement was called productive if the CDR3 had no stop codons and remained in frame with V and J, and every other rearrangement was called non-productive. CDR3 was defined according to IMGT convention as the region running from the second conserved V-encoded cysteine to the conserved J-encoded phenylalanine. In an earlier analysis of more than 550 of the donors, sequences lacking an unambiguous match to a single V gene segment were excluded. An earlier analysis of fewer than 650 of the donors classified V segments as functional when productive rearrangements were above 56.7% and as segregating when the standard deviation between donors was above 5%. A statistical classification framework was built for diagnosing cytomegalovirus status from the catalog of TCR beta chain sequences. In a later analysis, TCR nucleotide sequences were compared against IMGT/GENE-DB human TR gene sequences so that V and J genes could be assigned. Using the TCRdist pipeline, a later analysis assigned CDR3 sequences along with most-parsimonious VDJ recombination scenarios. In a later analysis, each TCR beta chain was defined by its CDR3 amino acid sequence together with its V-gene family, and reads without a unique V-gene family were excluded. A later analysis removed several hundred highly shared, low-generation-probability nucleotide sequences to deal with suspected cross-contamination and a sequencing artifact. In a later analysis, a clonal expansion index was calculated for each public chain from normalized within-repertoire ranks of inferred template counts. A later analysis computed generation probabilities with a VDJ recombination model fitted to out-of-frame rearrangements, and checked the results against IGoR. A later analysis scored TCR-TCR, TCR-HLA and TCR-CMV co-occurrence with hypergeometric tests, applying a repertoire-size bias correction to TCR pairs. False discovery rates were estimated in a later analysis by permuting HLA or CMV assignments 20 times. In a later analysis, co-occurring TCRs were grouped using DBSCAN, and TCRdist sequence similarity was added for clustering within HLA-allele-positive subsets. Repertoires with fewer than 30,000 or more than 120,000 public chains were left out of co-occurrence clustering, as were a handful of repertoires with anomalous nucleotide sharing. TCRdb limited this immuneACCESS table to in-frame rearrangements with V and J called. A share of clones is missing; checked studies link under half to unresolved V genes, and the rest is unexplained. V, J and clone size derive from that table, while D and trimming were established from the DNA sequence. The sample contains 90,000 to 150,000 clones, around four fifths of them found a single time. About 1.8% of the sample lies in the top ten.

The cohort was made up of 650 to 700 healthy bone marrow donors. All cohort members were sampled while nominally healthy, although unrecorded immune exposures were likely present. The donor was CMV seronegative and belonged to the group of roughly 330 seronegative cohort members. A peripheral blood sample was provided by each donor, and peripheral blood mononuclear cells were used for TCR beta sequencing. Genomic DNA was extracted from the blood cell samples with the Qiagen DNeasy Blood Extraction Kit. The CDR3 has 14 amino acids, counting the end cysteine and phenylalanine. Left in the record is the CDR3 DNA by itself, 42 bases read in frame from the first base. The germline V gene (reference sequence) provides CDR1 GTSNPN and CDR2 SVGIG. Trimming leaves V shorter by 1 base and J shorter by 4 bases, with the junction holding 5 bases beyond the gene matches.

The chain is made from TRBV30 and TRBJ1-2; a stretch of 8 junction bases matches TRBD1. The origin of this receptor is a man aged 40-50 years in good health and CMV-seronegative. The sequencing sample was made of PBMCs. The CDR3 protein is CAWSETGTGYGYTF. The base sequence is TGTGCCTGGAGTGAAACCGGGACAGGCTATGGCTACACCTTC.